The clone carrying this T cell receptor (beta chain) was seen more than once but under ten times. As yet, its antigen is unknown. The data were taken from a study of T cells after yellow fever vaccination. Study results and limitations: Researchers noted that a small share of clonotypes showed up in both CD4 and CD8 compartments. Reappearing after the booster were most of the clones from primary vaccination (about 96% CD4, 88% CD8). Though it reached lower strength, the secondary response hit its peak faster, day 5 versus 15. FACS-sorted repertoires might harbor abundant contaminating clonotypes from the bulk population.

Germline loops: CDR1 PRHDT, CDR2 FYEKMQ (reference sequence). This CDR3 has 16 amino acids. With V trimmed by 5 bases and J by 4 bases, 11 bases remained unmatched. TCRdb reanalysed the 5' RACE reads using MiXCR and keeps one entry per CDR3 protein. The sample holds 550,000 or so distinct CDR3 sequences; over 15% are singletons and the top ten take approximately 14%. J is TRBJ2-3 and V is TRBV13, with 8 bases matching TRBD2. This TCR came from a man aged 25 to 40 who received the YFV17D yellow fever vaccine. Specimen: PBMCs, collected 15 days after the yellow fever booster vaccination. The CDR3 loop reads CASSGPGGTGPDTQYF. CDR3 in DNA: TGTGCCAGCAGCGGACCGGGGGGGACCGGGCCAGATACGCAGTATTTT.